This T cell receptor (beta chain) was retrieved from a study of tumor-infiltrating lymphocytes in primary liver carcinoma. Study at large: The study included patients who were men and women aged 30 to 69 years. Tissue type made little difference to sample yields of roughly 3.5 to 7.13 million productive TCRbeta reads.

cDNA specific to TCR beta was made from 500 ng of total RNA, with a constant-region primer employed for priming. Employing slightly modified ARM-PCR, three nested multiplex PCR rounds were run, and these gave rise to the TCR beta libraries. Amplification in the first two PCR rounds was performed using TRBV1-TRBV30 forward primers and a C-beta reverse primer for roughly 9 cycles each. A single record per CDR3 protein comes from TCRdb applying MiXCR to the multiplex PCR reads. The sample yields tens of thousands of distinct CDR3 sequences, over 60% seen once. Findings and caveats of the study: A fraction of only about 7.5-25% of top clones appeared in all five tumor regions.

CDR3 length: 15 residues. The germline gives CDR1 WSHSY, CDR2 SAAADI. In the case of this clonotype: No antigen is known for it. A read error may produce the germline difference seen at one junction end.

The study co-extracted DNA and RNA from 20-30 mg of unsorted bulk tissue. Patients diagnosed with primary liver carcinoma received treatment through surgical resection. The sequencing sample was made of liver tumor tissue from sampling region 1. Subset meaning: tumor region T1, superior pole. The clonotype was recovered from a middle-aged man with primary liver carcinoma and hepatitis B virus infection. The chain is built from TRBV10-2 and TRBJ2-1; D gene uncertain. Here the CDR3 reads CVSSRYSGSSNEQFF. DNA for the CDR3: TGCGTCAGCAGCCGATATTCCGGATCCTCGAATGAGCAGTTCTTC.